The 32 T cell receptor beta chains reported below all come from one sample, sequenced in a study of CD8+ T cells in alopecia areata. The sorting of pooled cutaneous lymph node cells relied on CD4, CD8alpha, NKG2D, NKG2ACE and other markers. RNA extraction was followed by reverse transcription into cDNA, which acted as the sequencing template. Assay used: immunoSEQ multiplex PCR; TCRdb lists only in-frame clones, some missing. The sample was found to contain under 350,000 clones, and every one recurs. The sequenced sample consisted of CD4+ T cells sorted from a lymph node. The receptor source for this set is a C3H/HeJ mouse with alopecia areata. Strain haplotype at MHC: H2-k.

Details on this clone: Genes and germline are mouse. The read ends 4 residues before the CDR3 terminus; that terminus is restored from the germline J gene. The chain couples TRBV1 to TRBJ2-1; TRBD1 aligns across 7 bases. Germline CDR1 reads NSQYPW; CDR2 reads LRSPGD (reference sequence). Unmatched junction bases numbered 3, after V lost 4 bases and J lost 0 bases. The CDR3 runs 15 residues. Incomplete CDR3 DNA: TGCACCTGCAGTGGACAGGGACATAACTATGCT. This gives the protein CTCSGQGHNYA. The full-length CDR3 reads as CTCSGQGHNYAEQFF.

This clone has just a few counts. Gene names are mouse gene names. The read falls 4 residues short of the CDR3 end, and the missing part is taken from the germline J gene. The sample contains more than one DNA sequence encoding this CDR3. This chain connects TRBV13-1 to TRBJ2-2; 10 nucleotides agree with TRBD1. The CDR3 totals 15 residues. Trimming took 3 bases from V and 3 from J; bases not matched to a gene: 2. CDR1 NSHNY and CDR2 SYGAGN come from the germline V gene. The CDR3 bases that were read are TGTGCCAGCAGTGGGACAGGGGGAGACACCGGG. Translation gives CASSGTGGDTG. The complete CDR3 sequence is CASSGTGGDTGQLYF.

For this clone: The listed genes are named as in mouse. The sequence runs out 4 residues before the end of the CDR3; the remainder is reconstructed from the germline J gene. This rearrangement joins TRBV17 to TRBJ2-5; unclear D gene. CDR3 length: 12 residues. Germline-derived CDR1 and CDR2 are MNHDT and YYDKIL. Partial CDR3 DNA: TGTGCTAGCAGTAGACAGAGGGAC. Translation: CASSRQRD. The entire CDR3 reads CASSRQRDTQYF.

This clone came up many times. Gene names denote mouse genes. The read falls 4 residues short of the CDR3 end, and the missing part is taken from the germline J gene. The identical CDR3 is also encoded by other nucleotide sequences in the sample. The chain joins TRBV1 to TRBJ2-5; TRBD1 matches at 8 bases. The CDR3 covers 14 residues. In germline, CDR1 is NSQYPW, CDR2 LRSPGD (reference sequence). Trimming at V came to 4 bases and at J to 2 bases, leaving 2 bases not matched to a gene. The CDR3 DNA, read in part, is TGCACCTGCAGTGGACAGGGGACCCAAGAC. It encodes CTCSGQGTQD. The whole CDR3 is CTCSGQGTQDTQYF.

With regard to this clone: Gene names are the mouse ones. With the read ending 4 residues before the CDR3 end, the germline J gene is used to fill in that end. The chain carries TRBV19 and TRBJ1-1; a weak D match, TRBD1 (6 bases). Germline lookup yields CDR1 FNHDT and CDR2 SITEND (reference sequence). The CDR3 covers 15 residues. V was shortened by 4 bases and J by 0 bases, with 13 bases between the two germline ends. The CDR3 DNA, read in part, is TGTGCCAGCAGTCTCTTACAGGGAGCAAACACA. This codes for CASSLLQGANT. The complete CDR3 reads CASSLLQGANTEVFF.

This clone was seen more than once but under ten times. The germline and genes are mouse ones. The read comes to an end 3 residues before the CDR3 does, leaving the germline J gene to fill in the end. The sample holds other DNA sequences that translate to the same CDR3. V gene TRBV5 combines with J gene TRBJ1-6; D ambiguous. TRBJ1-6 carries the ORF label, with uncertain function. CDR3 length equals 14 residues. CDR1 and CDR2 (germline): LGHNA, YNLKQL (reference sequence). Trimming cost V 4 bases and J 3 bases, with 7 bases left between them. This chain's CDR3 is CASSRDNYNSPLYF. The DNA read from the CDR3 is TGTGCCAGCAGCCGAGACAACTATAATTCGCCC.

A word on this clone: Genes and germline come from the mouse. With the read ending 4 residues before the CDR3 end, the germline J gene is used to fill in that end. The J gene is TRBJ2-2, the V gene TRBV5; 8 nucleotides line up with TRBD2. This CDR3 contains 16 residues. Germline CDR1 and CDR2: LGHNA and YNLKQL (reference sequence). V lost 0 bases, J lost 3 bases, and 3 bases stayed unmatched. CDR3 loop: CASSQDWGEDTGQLYF. The part of the CDR3 DNA that was read is TGTGCCAGCAGCCAAGACTGGGGGGAGGACACCGGG.

A few counts support this clone. Mouse germline and gene names are used. The read comes to an end 4 residues before the CDR3 does, leaving the germline J gene to fill in the end. This specimen includes other DNA sequences encoding the same CDR3. V and J are TRBV13-3 and TRBJ2-1, with TRBD2 matching 9 bases. The germline CDR1 and CDR2 sequences are NNHDY and SYVADS. The CDR3 is 15 residues long. The V gene end was trimmed by 5 bases and the J gene end by 0 bases; junction bases not matched to a gene: 3. The part of the CDR3 DNA that was read is TGTGCCAGCAGAAGACTGGGGGATAACTATGCT. Amino acids: CASRRLGDNYA. The whole CDR3 reads CASRRLGDNYAEQFF.

In regard to this clone: Genes and germline are mouse. The read comes to an end 4 residues before the CDR3 does, leaving the germline J gene to fill in the end. The sample has other DNA sequences that encode this CDR3 too. The chain links TRBV13-3 to TRBJ2-3; 7 nucleotides match TRBD1. Germline V gene lookup returns CDR1 NNHDY and CDR2 SYVADS. J lost 0 bases, V lost 7 bases, and 2 bases had no gene match. The CDR3 totals 13 residues. CDR3 region: CASRDRSAETLYF. The sequenced part of the CDR3 DNA is TGTGCCAGCCGGGACAGAAGTGCAGAA.

This clone was seen a handful of times. The gene names given are mouse names. The observed sequence ends 3 residues before the CDR3 terminus, with the missing tail filled in from the germline J gene. The J gene is TRBJ1-6, the V gene TRBV31, with D possibly matching TRBD1 (5 bases). TRBJ1-6 has ORF status, its function being uncertain. Trimming stripped 5 bases from V and 4 bases from J, with 12 bases between. The CDR3 contains 14 residues. The germline CDR1 and CDR2 sequences are GKSSPN and SITVG. The CDR3 here is CAWVPDKYNSPLYF. CDR3 DNA (partial): TGTGCCTGGGTTCCGGACAAATATAATTCGCCC.

This clone was picked up a small number of times. The listed genes are named as in mouse. The read ends 4 residues early relative to the CDR3; the germline J gene fills the gap. The chain is built from TRBV17 and TRBJ2-1; tentatively, D is TRBD1 (6 bases). Germline V CDR1 and CDR2: MNHDT, YYDKIL. With 2 bases removed from V and 4 bases from J, the gap between germline ends came to 9 bases. This CDR3 has 14 amino acids. Partial CDR3 DNA: TGTGCTAGCAGTAGACGGGACAAATATGCT. Translated, it gives CASSRRDKYA. The complete CDR3 protein is CASSRRDKYAEQFF.

This clone occurred a few times. These gene names are mouse names. The CDR3 goes on 4 residues after the read ends, and that part is filled in from the germline J gene. The chain is built from TRBV19 and TRBJ2-5; D unresolved. Germline V gene sequence: CDR1 FNHDT, CDR2 SITEND (reference sequence). The CDR3 is 11 residues long. The CDR3 loop reads CASSLGDTQYF. The covered CDR3 bases are TGTGCCAGCAGTCTTGGAGAC.

This clone has a handful of counts. Here the gene names and germline are mouse. The read ends 4 residues before the CDR3 terminus; that terminus is restored from the germline J gene. Other DNA sequences in this sample translate to the same CDR3. The chain has TRBV19 and TRBJ2-1; 8 bases map to TRBD2. J gave up 1 base and V 2 bases, and 5 bases lay outside the gene matches. Germline CDR1 is FNHDT and CDR2 is SITEND (reference sequence). The CDR3 runs to 16 residues. CDR3 in amino acids: CASSILWGGNYAEQFF. CDR3 bases read: TGTGCCAGCAGTATTTTGTGGGGGGGGAACTATGCT.

This clone was counted only a few times. The gene names given are mouse names. The read halts 4 residues ahead of the CDR3 end, with the missing end drawn from the germline J gene. V usage is TRBV2 and J usage is TRBJ2-2, with a possible D match to TRBD1 (6 bases). The CDR3 runs to 13 residues. V was clipped by 3 bases and J by 5 bases, with 7 bases between them. Germline CDR1 reads LGHNA; CDR2 reads YSYQKL. CDR3 sequence: CASSHQGTGQLYF. The covered CDR3 bases are TGTGCCAGCAGCCATCAGGGGACCGGG. Variable domain in full (rest from reference TRBV2 and TRBJ2-2): DPKIIQKPKYLVAVTGSEKILICEQYLGHNAMYWYRQSAKKPLEFMFSYSYQKLMDNQTASSRFQPQSSKKNHLDLQITALKPDDSATYFCASSHQGTGQLYFGEGSKLTVL.

This clone showed up just a few times. Mouse gene names and germline throughout. The observed sequence ends 4 residues before the CDR3 terminus, with the missing tail filled in from the germline J gene. The rearrangement joins TRBV13-1 to TRBJ1-1; 10 bases match TRBD1. Germline loops: CDR1 NSHNY, CDR2 SYGAGN. The V and J ends lost 6 bases and 3 bases, in that order; junction bases with no gene match: 8. The CDR3 is made up of 15 amino acids. The CDR3 DNA, read in part, is TGTGCCAGCAACAGACAGGGGGCGGGAGACACA. Its protein is CASNRQGAGDT. The whole CDR3 protein reads CASNRQGAGDTEVFF.

This clone turned up a few times. Germline and genes: mouse. The sequence runs out 4 residues before the end of the CDR3; the remainder is reconstructed from the germline J gene. This chain connects TRBV13-1 to TRBJ2-7, with a tentative D call TRBD1 (7 bases). Germline CDR1 is NSHNY and CDR2 is SYGAGN. The CDR3 is 13 amino acids. The CDR3 region is CASSDEGADEQYF. CDR3 bases read: TGTGCCAGCAGTGATGAGGGGGCCGAT.

Comment on this clone: Gene names are mouse gene names. Sequencing ends 4 residues short of the CDR3 end; the germline J gene provides the rest. This specimen includes other DNA sequences encoding the same CDR3. The chain employs TRBV5 and TRBJ2-5, with 8 bases fitting TRBD2. CDR1 is LGHNA and CDR2 is YNLKQL in the germline V gene (reference sequence). CDR3 size: 14 residues. The sequenced part of the CDR3 DNA is TGTGCCAGCAGCCAAGCTGGGGGGAGGGAC. Translated: CASSQAGGRD. In full, the CDR3 reads CASSQAGGRDTQYF.

Note on this clone: Germline and genes here are mouse. The observed sequence ends 4 residues before the CDR3 terminus, with the missing tail filled in from the germline J gene. The chain employs TRBV14 and TRBJ2-7, with 9 bases that match TRBD1. The V gene end was trimmed by 5 bases and the J gene end by 0 bases; junction bases not matched to a gene: 6. The CDR3 is 15 amino acids. The germline V gene has CDR1 SGHDT and CDR2 FRDEAV. The covered CDR3 bases are TGTGCCAGCAGAAGACAGGGGGTCAGCTCCTAT. Its translation is CASRRQGVSSY. The whole CDR3 is CASRRQGVSSYEQYF.

This clone turned up a few times. Mouse gene names and germline throughout. The read ends 4 residues shy of where the CDR3 ends; the end is completed using the germline J gene. V usage is TRBV1 and J usage is TRBJ2-1, with 7 bases that match TRBD1. The length of the CDR3 is 13 residues. Per germline, CDR1 NSQYPW and CDR2 LRSPGD (reference sequence). The sequenced CDR3 bases are TGCACCTGCAGTACAAGACAGGGAGCT. Amino acid sequence: CTCSTRQGA. The entire CDR3 protein is CTCSTRQGAEQFF.

Regarding this clone: Genes here carry mouse names. Read coverage stops 4 residues before the CDR3 terminus; the germline J gene supplies the remainder. The J gene is TRBJ2-5, the V gene TRBV13-1; 8 nucleotides match TRBD1. Germline CDR1 is NSHNY and CDR2 is SYGAGN. V lost 0 bases, J lost 0 bases, and 6 bases stayed unmatched. The CDR3 has 17 residues. This CDR3 reads CASSDARQGINQDTQYF. Incomplete CDR3 DNA: TGTGCCAGCAGTGATGCTCGACAGGGGATTAACCAAGAC.

This clone has only a few counts. Mouse germline and gene names are used. The CDR3 end falls 3 residues outside the read, so it is completed with the germline J gene. The V gene is TRBV13-1, the J gene TRBJ1-6; 10 nucleotides line up with TRBD1. TRBJ1-6 has ORF status, its function being uncertain. V shed 0 bases and J 4 bases; nucleotides not matched to a gene: 4. This CDR3 spans 17 amino acids. Germline loops: CDR1 NSHNY, CDR2 SYGAGN. The CDR3 is CASSDARTGGYNSPLYF. The DNA read from the CDR3 is TGTGCCAGCAGTGATGCCAGGACAGGGGGTTATAATTCGCCC.

This clone appeared a few times. Gene names follow the mouse nomenclature. The sequence runs out 4 residues before the end of the CDR3; the remainder is reconstructed from the germline J gene. The same CDR3 is also encoded by other DNA sequences in this sample. The V gene is TRBV5, the J gene TRBJ2-7; 10 nucleotides line up with TRBD1. Germline loops: CDR1 LGHNA, CDR2 YNLKQL (reference sequence). The CDR3 has 16 amino acids. The ends lost 1 base at V and 0 bases at J; junction bases unmatched: 3. Partial CDR3 DNA: TGTGCCAGCAGCCAAGGGACAGGGGGTAGCTCCTAT. Its translation is CASSQGTGGSSY. The CDR3 in its entirety is CASSQGTGGSSYEQYF.

There are a few counts of this clone. Germline and genes: mouse. The missing CDR3 end, 3 residues past where the read stops, is filled in from the germline J gene. The chain carries TRBV14 and TRBJ1-6, with TRBD1 as a possible D gene (6 bases). TRBJ1-6 is labeled an ORF, and its function is uncertain. CDR3 length: 16 amino acids. The germline V gene has CDR1 SGHDT and CDR2 FRDEAV. V was clipped by 5 bases and J by 2 bases, with 14 bases between them. The CDR3 sequence is CASSLRQGPYNSPLYF. The CDR3 DNA, read in part, is TGTGCCAGCAGCCTCCGGCAGGGGCCCTATAATTCGCCC.

About this clone itself: Genes here carry mouse names. The CDR3 end is not reached by the read, which stops 4 residues before it; the germline J gene fills it in. The sample has other DNA sequences that encode this CDR3 too. The chain carries TRBV31 and TRBJ2-1; 9 bases agree with TRBD1. V lost 0 bases and J lost 5; bases outside the gene matches: 2. Germline assignment: CDR1 GKSSPN and CDR2 SITVG. There are 14 residues in the CDR3. CDR3 sequence reads: CAWSLRTGDAEQFF. CDR3 DNA, as far as it was read: TGTGCCTGGAGTCTAAGGACAGGGGATGCT.

Comment on this clone: Mouse gene names apply. The read comes to an end 4 residues before the CDR3 does, leaving the germline J gene to fill in the end. V is TRBV19 and J is TRBJ2-1; maybe TRBD1 (5 bases). This CDR3 has 13 amino acids. Germline V lookup: CDR1 FNHDT, CDR2 SITEND (reference sequence). Partial CDR3 DNA: TGTGCCAGCAGCCCCCCAGGGAGCGCT. Residues: CASSPPGSA. The entire CDR3 protein is CASSPPGSAEQFF.

Points on this clone: Mouse gene names and germline throughout. From the germline J gene comes the end of the CDR3, since the read stops 4 residues before it. The J gene is TRBJ2-2, the V gene TRBV13-3; possible D gene TRBD1, 5 bases. The CDR3 totals 15 residues. Germline CDR1 reads NNHDY; CDR2 reads SYVADS. V was pared by 5 bases and J by 4 bases, with 15 bases between. The CDR3 protein is CASSQTVQGTGQLYF. Partial CDR3 DNA: TGTGCCAGCAGCCAGACAGTTCAGGGCACCGGG.

This clone was picked up a small number of times. These gene names are mouse names. The read gets to within 4 residues of the CDR3 end, and the germline J gene fills in the rest. The V and J genes are TRBV5 and TRBJ2-5; TRBD1 matches at 9 bases. Germline V gives CDR1 LGHNA, CDR2 YNLKQL (reference sequence). This CDR3 contains 16 residues. The CDR3 DNA, read in part, is TGTGCCAGCAGCTCCGGGACAGGGAGAGGGGAAGAC. It encodes CASSSGTGRGED. The full CDR3 protein reads CASSSGTGRGEDTQYF.

In the case of this clone: Mouse germline and gene names are used. The read finishes 4 residues shy of the CDR3 end, and the germline J gene is used to complete it. Distinct nucleotide sequences in the sample also encode this CDR3. This chain links TRBV31 with TRBJ2-3; 7 bases line up with TRBD2. The CDR3 runs 14 residues. Germline V lookup: CDR1 GKSSPN, CDR2 SITVG. V gave up 0 bases and J gave up 2 bases; unmatched junction bases: 2. CDR3 region: CAWSLGGDAETLYF. The covered CDR3 bases are TGTGCCTGGAGTCTGGGGGGGGATGCAGAA. The full variable domain, completed using reference TRBV31 and TRBJ2-3, is AQTIHQWPVAEIKAVGSPLSLGCTIKGKSSPNLYWYWQATGGTLQQLFYSITVGQVESVVQLNLSASRPKDDQFILSTEKLLLSHSGFYLCAWSLGGDAETLYFGSGTRLTVL.

Notes on this clone: Mouse gene names apply. The CDR3 end falls 4 residues outside the read, so it is completed with the germline J gene. This rearrangement joins TRBV13-2 to TRBJ2-7; 8 bases are shared with TRBD1. The CDR3 runs 14 residues. Germline values: CDR1 NNHNN, CDR2 SYGAGS (reference sequence). This CDR3 is CASGDGTGRYEQYF. The CDR3 bases that were read are TGTGCCAGCGGTGATGGGACAGGGCGTTAT.

This clone was observed a handful of times. The gene names given are mouse names. The read ends 4 residues shy of where the CDR3 ends; the end is completed using the germline J gene. This chain joins TRBV5 and TRBJ2-5; D remains ambiguous. The ends were cut back, 0 bases at V and 3 bases at J, with 7 bases in the middle. Germline V gene data show CDR1 as LGHNA and CDR2 as YNLKQL (reference sequence). This CDR3 spans 14 amino acids. The CDR3 bases that were read are TGTGCCAGCAGCCAAGATTACAAACAAGAC. Protein: CASSQDYKQD. The CDR3, in full, reads CASSQDYKQDTQYF.

This clone was counted a few times. The gene names given are mouse names. Read data end 4 residues before the CDR3 end; the end is taken from the germline J gene. The genes are TRBV5 and TRBJ2-2; TRBD2 aligns across 10 bases. V lost 4 bases, J lost 6 bases, and 8 bases stayed unmatched. CDR1 and CDR2 (germline): LGHNA, YNLKQL (reference sequence). The CDR3 is 16 residues long. CDR3 DNA (partial): TGTGCCAGCAGCCCCCGCTGGGGGGGCGCCGCCGGG. Translated: CASSPRWGGAAG. The complete CDR3 sequence is CASSPRWGGAAGQLYF.

As to this clone: The gene symbols are mouse symbols. The CDR3 end lies 4 residues beyond the end of the read and is filled in from the germline J gene. The rearrangement joins TRBV31 to TRBJ2-1; TRBD2 matches 11 bases. This CDR3 contains 16 residues. Losses at the gene ends were 2 bases for V and 3 bases for J; bases not matched to a gene: 6. Germline V gene data show CDR1 as GKSSPN and CDR2 as SITVG. This CDR3 reads CAWSFPTGGGYAEQFF. CDR3 DNA (partial): TGTGCCTGGAGTTTCCCGACTGGGGGGGGCTATGCT.